This T cell receptor (beta chain) was obtained from a study of sequential checkpoint blockade in melanoma. Study as a whole: First-line arms were nivolumab then ipilimumab, or the reverse, randomized 1:1. Maintenance nivolumab came after either treatment sequence.

As for treatment: randomized to nivolumab then ipilimumab (arm A) or the reverse (arm B). Patients had received no earlier DNA-damaging chemotherapy. PBMC sorting kept live CD3+CD8+ cells without CD19 or CD56. A word on this clone: A far larger clone differs by one base, so this is likely a read error.

With 5 bases removed from V and 3 bases from J, the gap between germline ends came to 16 bases. Germline lookup yields CDR1 SGHAT and CDR2 FQNNGV. CDR3 length: 15 amino acids. TCRdb keeps only in-frame clones here, not all; method: immunoSEQ multiplex PCR. This table has some 18,000 clones, 72% appearing once. The chain recombines TRBV11-2 with TRBJ1-2, with D tentatively TRBD1 (5 bases). This TCR was recovered from a human donor with melanoma. This sample comprised CD8+ T cells sorted from blood (inferred from file names), obtained from a patient given nivolumab and ipilimumab in sequence. DNA of the CDR3: TGTGCCAGCAGCCCCGTCGCGGGGCGCGACTATGGCTACACCTTC. Protein: CASSPVAGRDYGYTF.